This record looks at one T cell receptor beta chain sequence and its context. Germline-derived CDR1 and CDR2 are MNHEY and SVGAGI. V was cut by 5 bases and J by 4 bases, with 15 bases left in between. The CDR3 consists of 15 residues. This sample was taken from a study of blood T cell repertoires in COVID-19. Libraries were prepared by immunoSEQ multiplex PCR; TCRdb keeps only in-frame clonotypes and omits some of them. Among about 130,000 clones listed, more than 75% were seen once. Material: peripheral blood. The clonotype originates from a woman aged 55-69 years with acute or convalescent COVID-19. The chain joins TRBV6-5 to TRBJ1-3; D perhaps matches TRBD1 (5 bases). Here the CDR3 reads CASSPAWTNGNTIYF. CDR3 in DNA: TGTGCCAGCAGTCCAGCCTGGACAAACGGAAACACCATATATTTT.